This T cell receptor beta chain derives from a study of regulatory T cells in long-lasting Graves disease. Broader study findings: Newly diagnosed disease favored TRBV20-1 and TRBJ2-1 over persistent disease.

To make TCR beta libraries, researchers used iRepertoire HTBI primers and Arm-PCR of CDR3 regions. TCRdb re-called the multiplex PCR reads with MiXCR, one entry per CDR3 protein. In the table there are about 610,000 distinct CDR3 sequences, roughly 16% of which are singletons. From germline, CDR1 is SGHTA and CDR2 FQGTGA. There are 13 residues in the CDR3. This clonotype was counted at least ten times. Its antigen is not identified. Time point defined: newly diagnosed GD, antithyroid drugs for less than 3 months. PBMCs were the source of the RNA used for TCR sequencing. The data also belong to a second study, concerning T cells in Graves' hyperthyroidism and ophthalmopathy. In that study: Lactation, pregnancy, other autoimmune disease or uncontrolled infection excluded patients. Diagnosing involved the use of clinical symptoms, serum thyroxine and TRAb, thyroid ultrasound and orbital computed tomography.

The sequences come from peripheral blood mononuclear cells (PBMCs), collected at new diagnosis, from a patient treated with antithyroid drugs. The gene calls are TRBV7-3 and TRBJ2-1; D uncertain. The J call could be wrong; TRBJ2-5 is a better fit for the DNA end. This clonotype was obtained from a man younger than 35 with Graves disease. Here the CDR3 reads CASSLSREETQYF. The CDR3 DNA follows: TGTGCCAGCAGCTTATCGCGCGAAGAGACCCAGTACTTC.